This T cell receptor beta chain derives from a study of response to subunit inactivated influenza vaccine. This clonotype was observed at least ten times. The target antigen is unknown. V was clipped by 0 bases and J by 3 bases; unmatched bases: 13. The germline CDR1 and CDR2 sequences are LGHDT and YNNKEL (reference sequence). This CDR3 spans 19 amino acids. General study points: The authors put forward the suggestion that each seasonal influenza vaccination may bring in only a limited number of new T cells.

Using its own MiXCR run on the RT-PCR reads, TCRdb lists one record per CDR3 protein. The profile shows 400,000 to 650,000 distinct CDR3 sequences, approximately 6.9% of them singletons. This chain joins TRBV3-1 and TRBJ2-2; 7 bases fit TRBD2. The TCR sequence derives from a man aged 45 to 70 who received an inactivated influenza vaccine. The source material was PBMCs from blood, sampled roughly 24 months after vaccination. The CDR3 DNA follows: TGTGCCAGCAGCCAAGAGGCGGGAGTTCGCGTCTCGGACACCGGGGAGCTGTTTTTT. Translating it yields CASSQEAGVRVSDTGELFF.